The clone carrying this T cell receptor (beta chain) was counted ten times or more. The antigen remains undetermined. The data were taken from a study of CD8 T cells in ankylosing spondylitis. Researchers built TCR beta libraries using quantitative 5'-RACE with molecular barcodes. TCRdb re-derived calls from the 5' RACE reads in MiXCR, one entry per CDR3 protein. In the table there are some 250,000 distinct CDR3 sequences, 20% to 30% of which are singletons. Notes on the study in general: Disease-linked clones were reportedly significantly enriched in matched ankylosing spondylitis synovial fluid. Ankylosing spondylitis blood appeared to be characterized by a TCR beta motif of 8 or 9 highly homologous variants.

The sequencing sample was made of blood, either unsorted or a sorted T cell fraction (not recorded which). This clonotype was obtained from a male donor with ankylosing spondylitis or in good health (not recorded which).

The CDR3 bases are TGCGCCAGCAGCCAAGTATGGTTAGGGACAGGGACCTACGAGCAGTACTTC. Protein product: CASSQVWLGTGTYEQYF. The chain couples TRBV4-1 to TRBJ2-7; 9 bases are a match to TRBD1. Germline V gives CDR1 MGHRA, CDR2 YSYEKL. The CDR3 spans 17 residues. V trimming: 1 base; J trimming: 2 bases; junction bases outside the gene matches: 9.